This T cell receptor (beta chain) was retrieved from a study of T-cell memory formation after mild COVID-19. This clonotype was found a few times. Germline values: CDR1 SGHRS, CDR2 YFSETQ. The CDR3 is 15 amino acids. Trimming pared 3 bases from V and 7 bases from J, leaving 17 bases between. Using its own MiXCR run on the 5' RACE reads, TCRdb lists one record per CDR3 protein. Of hundreds of thousands of distinct CDR3 sequences listed, over 25% were seen once; the top ten hold roughly 13%. The gene calls are TRBV5-1 and TRBJ2-1; perhaps TRBD2 as D (6 bases). Sequencing input: PBMCs or a T cell subset sorted from them (not recorded which). The receptor was derived from an adult woman who had mild COVID-19 (a few samples of this study predate the infection). Cell type and time point are not known. CDR3 region: CASSSIVGLGNEQFF. The CDR3 nucleotides read TGCGCCAGCAGCTCCATCGTGGGACTGGGGAATGAGCAGTTCTTC. Complete variable domain (other parts from reference TRBV5-1 and TRBJ2-1): KAGVTQTPRYLIKTRGQQVTLSCSPISGHRSVSWYQQTPGQGLQFLFEYFSETQRNKGNFPGRFSGRQFSNSRSEMNVSTLELGDSALYLCASSSIVGLGNEQFFGPGTRLTVL.